Listed below are T cell receptor beta chains from one sample, sequenced in a study of blood T cell repertoires in COVID-19. Sequenced by immunoSEQ multiplex PCR; TCRdb stores in-frame clones only, minus some. The sample includes about 340,000 clones, 92% of them seen just once. Input material: PBMCs or T cells enriched from blood (not recorded which). These receptors all come from a woman aged 25 to 39 who had recovered from COVID-19. The CDR3 runs from the conserved cysteine through the conserved F or W. The order of the fields is J gene, V gene, D gene, clone size, CDR3 protein, CDR3 DNA. D genes are given only for firm matches. The size entry is marked missing in some rows and otherwise reads once, few, many or a size class.

>TRBJ1-1|TRBV7-9|.|.
CASSSPSGQFEAFF
TGTGCCAGCAGCTCCCCGTCCGGACAGTTTGAAGCTTTCTTT
>TRBJ2-7|TRBV28|.|.
CASSLSSGTGEQYF
TGTGCCAGCAGCCTAAGCTCGGGCACGGGGGAGCAGTACTTC
>TRBJ2-1|TRBV19|TRBD2|.
CASSIAIGGSSYNEQFF
TGTGCCAGTAGTATAGCGATCGGGGGGAGCTCCTACAATGAGCAGTTCTTC
>TRBJ2-1|TRBV5-6|TRBD2|.
CASSSGTSSYNEQFF
TGTGCCAGCAGCTCCGGGACTAGCTCCTACAATGAGCAGTTCTTC
>TRBJ2-1|TRBV18|TRBD2|.
CASSPPSGGSGNEQFF
TGTGCCAGCTCACCTCCCTCCGGCGGGAGCGGGAATGAGCAGTTCTTC
>TRBJ1-2|TRBV13|.|once
CASSPGQPSPYGYTF
TGTGCCAGCAGCCCCGGACAGCCCTCCCCCTATGGCTACACCTTC
>TRBJ2-1|TRBV15|TRBD2|few
CATSTSPWTSGNEQFF
TGTGCCACCAGCACCAGCCCCTGGACTAGCGGCAATGAGCAGTTCTTC
>TRBJ1-1|TRBV13|.|.
CASSLNSGSRANTEAFF
TGTGCCAGCAGCTTAAATTCGGGTAGCAGGGCAAACACTGAAGCTTTCTTT
>TRBJ1-1|TRBV7-8|.|.
CASSLDYGGNTEAFF
TGTGCCAGCAGCTTAGATTACGGGGGGAACACTGAAGCTTTCTTT
>TRBJ2-7|TRBV7-3|.|.
CASSLSGGANYEQYF
TGTGCCAGCAGCTTAAGCGGCGGAGCAAACTACGAGCAGTACTTC
>TRBJ2-3|TRBV10-3|.|once
CAISESSPSRADTQYF
TGTGCCATCAGTGAGTCGAGTCCCTCGAGGGCAGATACGCAGTATTTT
>TRBJ1-2|TRBV11-3|.|.
CASSVGDTYGYTF
TGTGCCAGCAGCGTAGGAGACACTTATGGCTACACCTTC
>TRBJ2-1|TRBV4-2|.|.
CASSQELAEYNEQFF
TGTGCCAGCAGCCAAGAACTAGCCGAGTACAATGAGCAGTTCTTC
>TRBJ1-6|TRBV6-4|TRBD1|.
CASSEEGAGSPLHF
TGTGCCAGCAGTGAGGAGGGGGCTGGTTCACCCCTCCACTTT
>TRBJ2-7|TRBV18|.|.
CASSPPGQQDYEQYF
TGTGCCAGCTCACCACCCGGACAGCAGGACTACGAGCAGTACTTC
>TRBJ1-6|TRBV28|TRBD1|.
CASSLGTGGSYNSPLHF
TGTGCCAGCAGTTTAGGGACAGGGGGCTCCTATAATTCACCCCTCCACTTT
>TRBJ1-2|TRBV11-3|TRBD1|.
CASSSIDRGGYTF
TGTGCCAGCAGCTCGATAGACAGGGGTGGCTACACCTTC
>TRBJ2-1|TRBV3-1/TRBV3-2|.|.
CASSQEAVAPYNEQFF
TGTGCCAGCAGCCAAGAGGCGGTAGCCCCCTACAATGAGCAGTTCTTC
>TRBJ2-1|TRBV6-5|.|.
CASSYSSGYNEQFF
TGTGCCAGCAGTTACTCGAGTGGCTACAATGAGCAGTTCTTC
>TRBJ1-1|TRBV28|TRBD1|.
CASSLSGGVTEAFF
TGTGCCAGCAGTTTATCAGGGGGCGTCACTGAAGCTTTCTTT
>TRBJ2-7|TRBV27|.|.
CASSPGGPSYEQYF
TGTGCCAGCAGCCCCGGAGGGCCCTCCTACGAGCAGTACTTC
>TRBJ2-2|TRBV6-2/TRBV6-3|.|.
CASSYWGRMDGELFF
TGTGCCAGCAGTTATTGGGGCCGGATGGACGGGGAGCTGTTTTTT
>TRBJ1-5|TRBV4-3|.|.
CASSPEDSNQPQHF
TGCGCCAGCAGCCCCGAGGATAGCAATCAGCCCCAGCATTTT
>TRBJ1-2|TRBV7-2|.|.
CATARDSSYGYTF
TGTGCCACCGCAAGGGACTCCAGCTATGGCTACACCTTC
>TRBJ1-1|TRBV14|.|.
CASSQVRQGEAFF
TGTGCCAGCAGCCAAGTTCGCCAGGGTGAAGCTTTCTTT
>TRBJ2-5|TRBV6-2/TRBV6-3|TRBD2|.
CASSYFSGRAQGGETQYF
TGTGCCAGCAGTTACTTTAGCGGGAGGGCGCAGGGGGGAGAGACCCAGTACTTC
>TRBJ1-1|TRBV6-5|.|.
CASNSRTGNSEAFF
TGTGCCAGCAATTCACGCACGGGTAACTCAGAAGCTTTCTTT
>TRBJ2-3|TRBV19|TRBD2|.
CASSQYGGGRTDTQYF
TGTGCCAGTAGTCAGTACGGCGGGGGGAGAACAGATACGCAGTATTTT
>TRBJ2-5|TRBV7-8|TRBD1|.
CASSTFFQEGGPGETQYF
TGTGCCAGCAGCACATTTTTTCAGGAAGGGGGCCCAGGGGAGACCCAGTACTTC
>TRBJ1-4|TRBV19|TRBD1|.
CATKQGARLEKLFF
TGTGCCACCAAACAGGGGGCGCGTTTAGAAAAACTGTTTTTT
>TRBJ1-1|TRBV19|.|few
CASLGLTEAFF
TGTGCCAGCCTGGGACTCACTGAAGCTTTCTTT
>TRBJ1-1|TRBV7-2|TRBD1|.
CASSRGTGKSFF
TGTGCCAGCAGCCGGGGGACAGGGAAATCTTTCTTT
>TRBJ1-5|TRBV15|.|.
CATSRTGDQPQHF
TGTGCCACCAGCCGGACGGGGGACCAGCCCCAGCATTTT
>TRBJ2-3|TRBV9|TRBD2|once
CASSPRTSGGRDTQYF
TGTGCCAGCAGCCCCCGGACTAGCGGGGGTAGGGATACGCAGTATTTT
>TRBJ1-1|TRBV2|.|.
CASSEGEGTEAFF
TGTGCCAGCAGTGAAGGGGAGGGCACTGAAGCTTTCTTT
>TRBJ1-6|TRBV2|.|once
CASVNGGRVNSPLHF
TGTGCCAGCGTTAACGGGGGTAGAGTTAATTCACCCCTCCACTTT
>TRBJ2-1|TRBV4-2|.|.
CASSRTLYNEQFF
TGTGCCAGCAGCCGAACCCTATACAATGAGCAGTTCTTC
>TRBJ2-3|TRBV28|TRBD2|.
CASSSEAGLPADTQYF
TGTGCCAGCAGCTCTGAAGCGGGACTTCCCGCAGATACGCAGTATTTT
>TRBJ1-2|TRBV28|TRBD1|.
CASKRQGTAYYGYTF
TGTGCCAGCAAGAGACAGGGGACAGCCTACTATGGCTACACCTTC
>TRBJ2-1|TRBV5-4|TRBD1|.
CASNKGQGAYNEQFF
TGTGCCAGCAACAAGGGACAGGGGGCTTACAATGAGCAGTTCTTC
>TRBJ1-2|TRBV28|TRBD1|.
CASRPSGTGYGYTF
TGTGCCAGCAGACCCTCCGGGACAGGGTATGGCTACACCTTC
>TRBJ2-7|TRBV20-1|TRBD2|.
CSAILAYEQYF
TGCAGTGCCATACTAGCGTACGAGCAGTACTTC
>TRBJ2-7|TRBV3-1/TRBV3-2|TRBD2|.
CASRGLAGGYEQYF
TGTGCCAGCAGGGGACTAGCGGGAGGCTACGAGCAGTACTTC
>TRBJ1-4|TRBV5-4|.|few
CASSSGSNEKLFF
TGTGCCAGCAGCTCCGGGTCCAATGAAAAACTGTTTTTT
>TRBJ1-5|TRBV15|.|.
CATSSDNSNQPQHF
TGTGCCACCAGCAGTGACAATAGCAATCAGCCCCAGCATTTT
>TRBJ1-3|TRBV5-5|.|.
CASSLDQVSGNTIYF
TGTGCCAGCAGCTTGGATCAGGTCTCTGGAAACACCATATATTTT
>TRBJ2-1|TRBV20-1|.|.
CSASSQGGEQFF
TGCAGTGCTAGTTCCCAGGGAGGTGAGCAGTTCTTC
>TRBJ2-4|TRBV4-1|.|.
CASSQDGPGVRDIQYF
TGCGCCAGCAGCCAAGATGGGCCAGGGGTGAGGGACATTCAGTACTTC
>TRBJ2-1|TRBV2|.|.
CASSDGALHNEQFF
TGTGCCAGCAGTGACGGTGCCTTGCACAATGAGCAGTTCTTC
>TRBJ2-2|TRBV24-1|TRBD1|.
CATSDMTGGITGELFF
TGTGCCACCAGTGACATGACAGGGGGCATCACCGGGGAGCTGTTTTTT
>TRBJ1-1|TRBV3-1/TRBV3-2|.|.
CASSQASGTEAFF
TGTGCCAGCAGCCAAGCTAGTGGCACTGAAGCTTTCTTT
>TRBJ1-2|TRBV4-3|.|.
CASSQDLASNYGYTF
TGCGCCAGCAGCCAAGATCTGGCCTCTAACTATGGCTACACCTTC
>TRBJ1-4|TRBV7-9|TRBD1|.
CAILTGDEKLFF
TGTGCCATCCTAACAGGGGATGAAAAACTGTTTTTT